This TCR beta chain was sequenced in a study of shared clonotypes between healthy human individuals. General study points: It was the few donors that limited the genetic and exposure-history diversity represented. Specimens sampled were limited to blood, with tissue repertoires likely differing.

In replicate PCRs of unsorted PBMC, about 0.3 ug DNA, 30,000 or so T cell genomes, was used. Study processing details: Filtering of immunoSEQ junctional sequences could not match full-length read filtering. Some clones are missing from TCRdb's copy, which holds only in-frame ones; the method was immunoSEQ multiplex PCR. The D gene and trimming were derived from the DNA, and the V and J assignments and clone size from that table. Here the sample spans 450,000 to 500,000 clones, roughly 80% being singletons. The CDR3 extends over 16 amino acids. V was trimmed by 0 bases and J by 11 bases, leaving 20 bases between them. Germline V CDR1 and CDR2: SEHNR, FQNEAQ (reference sequence). On this clone: The target antigen is unknown.

The clonotype comes from a woman aged 40 to 50 in good health. Some clones in this sample may be carry-over from other donors' samples. The source material was PBMCs. V and J are TRBV7-9 and TRBJ2-1; tentative D call: TRBD2 (6 bases). This CDR3 is CASSLASNSQGGKQFF. CDR3 DNA sequence: TGTGCCAGCAGCTTAGCGTCAAATAGCCAGGGCGGGAAGCAGTTCTTC.